These 30 T cell receptor beta chains came from one sample sequenced in a study of shared clonotypes between healthy human individuals (dated by TCRdb to 2020 to 2021). Libraries came from the immunoSEQ multiplex PCR assay. What TCRdb holds here is the immuneACCESS table cut down to in-frame rearrangements. Part of the clones is not present; checked against another copy, under half of the missing clones reflect an unresolved V gene, and the others are unexplained. Within this sample are roughly 530,000 clones, with about 96% of them counted one time only. The top ten clones comprise approximately 0.06% of the sample. Material for sequencing was naive CD4+ T cells sorted from blood. The cell subset or site tag for this specimen amounts to: CD45RA+ positively selected. These receptors were obtained from a young woman in good health.

The sample holds a few counts of this clone. The CDR3 DNA sequence: TGTGCCAGCAGTGAAGCGGGCGTCATTCAGTACTTC. It is translated as CASSEAGVIQYF. The chain employs TRBV6-1 and TRBJ2-4; the D is unclear. Germline V gene lookup returns CDR1 MNHNS and CDR2 SASEGT. Trimming shortened V by 0 bases and J by 9 bases, and 6 bases separated the two germline ends. This CDR3 spans 12 amino acids.

This chain links TRBV7-8 with TRBJ1-3; D unclear. Per the germline V gene, CDR1 is SGHVS and CDR2 is FQNEAQ. Trimming took off 1 base at V and 0 bases at J, with 10 bases between the two ends. This CDR3 has 16 amino acids. CDR3 in amino acids: CASSLVVQDSGNTIYF. Written as DNA, the CDR3 is TGTGCCAGCAGCTTAGTAGTGCAAGACTCTGGAAACACCATATATTTT.

The genes are TRBV2 and TRBJ1-6; D remains ambiguous. This CDR3 is 15 amino acids long. Per germline, CDR1 SNHLY and CDR2 FYNNEI. V was trimmed by 1 base and J by 0 bases, leaving 4 bases between them. CDR3 protein: CASSEEDSYNSPLHF. In DNA, the CDR3 is TGTGCCAGCAGTGAAGAGGACTCCTATAATTCACCCCTCCACTTT.

The V call is TRBV30, the J call TRBJ1-6, with D possibly matching TRBD1 (5 bases). Trimming removed 3 bases from V and 9 bases from J, with 18 bases in between. Germline CDR1 GTSNPN, CDR2 SVGIG (reference sequence). The CDR3 has 15 residues. The CDR3 is CAWSQGPARLSPLHF. Here the CDR3 DNA reads TGTGCCTGGAGCCAGGGACCCGCCCGACTTTCACCCCTCCACTTT.

The chain couples TRBV18 to TRBJ1-5; D perhaps matches TRBD1 (6 bases). CDR1 is KGHSH and CDR2 is LQKENI in the germline V gene. The V end was cut by 2 bases, the J end by 0 bases, with 8 bases between. The CDR3 has 15 amino acids. The CDR3 nucleotides read TGTGCCAGCTCACCAGAGGGGGGTAGCAATCAGCCCCAGCATTTT. As protein: CASSPEGGSNQPQHF.

The V call is TRBV28, the J call TRBJ1-2, with D uncertain. The CDR3 has 14 residues. Deletions cut 5 bases from V and 5 bases from J, with 15 bases between. Germline V gives CDR1 MDHEN, CDR2 SYDVKM. CDR3 DNA: TGTGCCAGCAGTAATTCGGGGAGGTGGTATGGCTACACCTTC. Translating gives CASSNSGRWYGYTF.

The chain links TRBV28 to TRBJ2-1; the match to TRBD1 covers 11 bases. The CDR3 totals 14 residues. With 8 bases clipped from V and 4 bases from J, the junction kept 4 bases outside the gene matches. Per germline, CDR1 MDHEN and CDR2 SYDVKM. CDR3 amino acids: CASLDRGLYNEQFF. CDR3 nucleotide sequence: TGTGCCAGCCTGGACAGGGGGCTTTACAATGAGCAGTTCTTC. The full variable domain, in which reference TRBV28 and TRBJ2-1 provide the parts outside the CDR3, is DVKVTQSSRYLVKRTGEKVFLECVQDMDHENMFWYRQDPGLGLRLIYFSYDVKMKEKGDIPEGYSVSREKKERFSLILESASTNQTSMYLCASLDRGLYNEQFFGPGTRLTVL.

V gene TRBV7-8 combines with J gene TRBJ1-4; D perhaps matches TRBD1 (5 bases). The V gene lost 4 bases and the J gene lost 11 bases, with 11 bases spanning the gap. Looked up from germline, CDR1 is SGHVS and CDR2 is FQNEAQ. There are 12 residues in the CDR3. The DNA of the CDR3 is TGTGCCAGCAGCTCGGGACGGAGGAAACTGTTTTTT. It translates to CASSSGRRKLFF.

The V call is TRBV6-5, the J call TRBJ1-1; D unresolved. Per the germline V gene, CDR1 is MNHEY and CDR2 is SVGAGI. This CDR3 is 15 amino acids long. V was clipped by 2 bases and J by 6 bases, with 16 bases between them. CDR3 nucleotides: TGTGCCAGCAGTTACACACAAATCAGAGCCGCTGAAGCTTTCTTT. This translates into CASSYTQIRAAEAFF.

On this clone itself: At one of its ends the junction is not consistent with the germline gene, which may arise from a read error. Additional DNA sequences in this sample encode the identical CDR3. This chain uses TRBV7-8 with TRBJ2-5; D gene uncertain. Germline V gives CDR1 SGHVS, CDR2 FQNEAQ. CDR3 size: 14 residues. This CDR3 reads CASSLLRVQETQYF. CDR3 coding DNA: TGTGCTAGCAGCTTATTAAGGGTCCAAGAGACCCAGTACTTC. Full variable domain (outside the CDR3, taken from reference TRBV7-8 and TRBJ2-5): GAGVSQSPRYKVAKRGQDVALRCDPISGHVSLFWYQQALGQGPEFLTYFQNEAQLDKSGLPSDRFFAERPEGSVSTLKIQRTQQEDSAVYLCASSLLRVQETQYFGPGTRLLVL.

The CDR3 here is CASSMTSGSSYNEQFF. The DNA for the CDR3 is TGTGCCAGTAGTATGACTAGCGGGAGCTCCTACAATGAGCAGTTCTTC. V and J are TRBV19 and TRBJ2-1; TRBD2 agrees at 12 bases. The CDR3 consists of 16 residues. Germline-derived CDR1 and CDR2 are LNHDA and SQIVND (reference sequence). V shed 3 bases and J 0 bases; nucleotides not matched to a gene: 0. Looking up the rest from reference TRBV19 and TRBJ2-1 gives the full variable domain: DGGITQSPKYLFRKEGQNVTLSCEQNLNHDAMYWYRQDPGQGLRLIYYSQIVNDFQKGDIAEGYSVSREKKESFPLTVTSAQKNPTAFYLCASSMTSGSSYNEQFFGPGTRLTVL.

The chain recombines TRBV28 with TRBJ2-4, with D perhaps matching TRBD1 or TRBD2 (5 bases each). The CDR3 sequence is 14 residues long. Trimming took 2 bases from V and 7 from J, leaving 12 bases between them. Germline CDR1 and CDR2: MDHEN and SYDVKM. The CDR3 is CASSLEGKGNIQYF. CDR3 bases: TGTGCCAGCAGTTTAGAGGGGAAGGGGAACATTCAGTACTTC.

The chain employs TRBV28 and TRBJ1-2; TRBD1 aligns across 7 bases. The CDR3 is 15 amino acids. With V trimmed by 5 bases and J by 1 base, 7 bases remained unmatched. Germline CDR1 is MDHEN and CDR2 is SYDVKM. The CDR3 reads CASSRGDSLNYGYTF. CDR3 DNA sequence: TGTGCCAGCAGTCGGGGGGACAGCCTTAACTATGGCTACACCTTC.

The CDR3 DNA follows: TGTGCCAGCTCCCTCCAGGGGACTAGTTCGTACGAGCAGTACTTC. Amino acid sequence: CASSLQGTSSYEQYF. The chain has TRBV28 and TRBJ2-7; 8 nucleotides line up with TRBD2. CDR3 length equals 15 residues. V lost 8 bases and J lost 4; bases outside the gene matches: 13. The germline V gene has CDR1 MDHEN and CDR2 SYDVKM.

The genes are TRBV2 and TRBJ2-7, with 8 bases identical to TRBD2. The CDR3 sequence is 18 residues long. Unmatched junction bases numbered 16, after V lost 3 bases and J lost 3 bases. Germline CDR1 reads SNHLY; CDR2 reads FYNNEI. The chain's CDR3 is CASSEGPRRAGDHYEQYF. CDR3 nucleotide sequence: TGTGCCAGCAGTGAGGGCCCTCGCCGAGCGGGAGATCACTACGAGCAGTACTTC.

The rearrangement joins TRBV29-1 to TRBJ1-4; D ambiguous. V was shortened by 0 bases and J by 5 bases, with 13 bases between the two germline ends. Germline assignment: CDR1 SQVTM and CDR2 ANQGSEA. This CDR3 is built from 15 residues. The CDR3 DNA reads as TGCAGCGTTGAAGATCTAGAAGGAAGAAATGAAAAACTGTTTTTT. Translation gives CSVEDLEGRNEKLFF.

V and J are TRBV5-1 and TRBJ2-1; 7 nucleotides line up with TRBD2. The germline CDR1 and CDR2 sequences are SGHRS and YFSETQ. The CDR3 totals 15 residues. V shed 4 bases, J shed 3 bases, and the junction held 7 bases outside the gene matches. The CDR3 spells CASSRTRPHYNEQFF. CDR3 nucleotides: TGCGCCAGCAGCAGGACTAGGCCACACTACAATGAGCAGTTCTTC.

The V call is TRBV9, the J call TRBJ1-3; possibly TRBD1 for D (6 bases). The length of the CDR3 is 16 residues. Germline V gives CDR1 SGDLS, CDR2 YYNGEE. Between the trimmed V and J ends, which lost 0 bases and 0 bases, there was a span of 10 bases. CDR3 nucleotides: TGTGCCAGCAGCGTAGCAGGGGCATACTCTGGAAACACCATATATTTT. Translating it yields CASSVAGAYSGNTIYF.

The gene calls are TRBV30 and TRBJ2-5, with unresolved D. Germline lookup yields CDR1 GTSNPN and CDR2 SVGIG (reference sequence). V shed 0 bases and J shed 3 bases, with 5 bases lying between them. The CDR3 is 12 residues long. The CDR3 DNA sequence: TGTGCCTGGAGTGTATTAAAAGAGACCCAGTACTTC. Protein sequence: CAWSVLKETQYF.

The chain employs TRBV5-1 and TRBJ1-1; unclear D gene. CDR3 length equals 13 residues. The V end lost 4 bases, the J end lost 1 base, and 8 bases lay between the germline ends. Germline V gene sequence: CDR1 SGHRS, CDR2 YFSETQ. Here the CDR3 reads CASSELPNTEAFF. CDR3 nucleotides: TGCGCCAGCAGCGAGTTGCCGAACACTGAAGCTTTCTTT. Filled out from reference TRBV5-1 and TRBJ1-1, the complete variable domain reads KAGVTQTPRYLIKTRGQQVTLSCSPISGHRSVSWYQQTPGQGLQFLFEYFSETQRNKGNFPGRFSGRQFSNSRSEMNVSTLELGDSALYLCASSELPNTEAFFGQGTRLTVV.

In its sample, this clone was seen once. The chain uses TRBV27 and TRBJ1-6; D gene unclear. The V gene's germline CDR1 is MNHEY and CDR2 SMNVEV (reference sequence). Trimming removed 5 bases at V and 0 bases at J, with 5 bases between. The CDR3 has 14 residues. CDR3 residues: CASSLYSYNSPLHF. CDR3 sequence (DNA): TGTGCCAGCAGTCTCTACTCCTATAATTCACCCCTCCACTTT.

This chain joins TRBV1 and TRBJ1-1; the table's D gene call, TRBD1, was not cross checked with the DNA. TRBV1 is annotated as a pseudogene. CDR3 length: 15 residues. The chain's CDR3 is CTSSRYRGMNTEAFF. In DNA, the CDR3 is TGCACCAGCAGCCGATACAGGGGGATGAACACTGAAGCTTTCTTT.

The rearrangement links TRBV6-1 to TRBJ1-1; 8 bases agree with TRBD1. Germline CDR1 is MNHNS and CDR2 is SASEGT. V was pared by 7 bases and J by 1 base, with 5 bases of the junction left unmatched. This CDR3 spans 14 amino acids. CDR3 residues: CASKRGQENTEAFF. In nucleotides, the CDR3 is TGTGCCAGCAAAAGGGGACAGGAGAACACTGAAGCTTTCTTT.

This chain uses TRBV25-1 with TRBJ2-6; unclear D gene. V was shortened by 3 bases and J by 0 bases, with 6 bases between the two germline ends. This CDR3 region has 15 residues. Germline V gene sequence: CDR1 MGHDK, CDR2 SYGVNS. The CDR3 reads CASSDVISGANVLTF. The CDR3 region has the DNA TGTGCCAGCAGTGATGTTATCTCTGGGGCCAACGTCCTGACTTTC.

The rearrangement joins TRBV18 to TRBJ2-1, with D possibly matching TRBD2 (5 bases). The germline gives CDR1 KGHSH, CDR2 LQKENI. CDR3 size: 16 residues. V was cut by 10 bases and J by 2 bases, with 21 bases left in between. The CDR3 DNA follows: TGTGCCATCCCCCGCAGGATGAGGGCCCCCTACAATGAGCAGTTCTTC. This translates into CAIPRRMRAPYNEQFF.

The V call is TRBV7-7, the J call TRBJ2-3; a weak D match, TRBD2 (6 bases). Germline loops: CDR1 SSHAT, CDR2 FNYEAQ (reference sequence). CDR3 length equals 15 residues. Trimming shortened V by 5 bases and J by 0 bases, and 12 bases separated the two germline ends. The CDR3 loop is CASSTQRASTDTQYF. CDR3 DNA sequence: TGTGCCAGCAGCACGCAGCGGGCTAGCACAGATACGCAGTATTTT.

This chain uses TRBV15 with TRBJ2-2; a weak D match, TRBD2 (6 bases). With 0 bases removed from V and 5 bases from J, the gap between germline ends came to 7 bases. CDR1 LNHNV and CDR2 YYDKDF come from the germline V gene (reference sequence). This CDR3 comprises 14 residues. Written as DNA, the CDR3 is TGTGCCACCAGCAGAGATGCGGGAACCGGGGAGCTGTTTTTT. Translating it yields CATSRDAGTGELFF.

The rearrangement joins TRBV28 to TRBJ2-3; 9 positions match TRBD2. The trim removed 3 bases at V and 6 bases at J, leaving 7 bases unmatched. The CDR3 is 15 residues long. Germline V gene data show CDR1 as MDHEN and CDR2 as SYDVKM. As DNA, the CDR3 is TGTGCCAGCAGTTTGGCGGGAGGGCCTGTGGATACGCAGTATTTT. Residues: CASSLAGGPVDTQYF.

The chain has TRBV28 and TRBJ2-3; 7 nucleotides line up with TRBD2. Losses at the gene ends were 5 bases for V and 0 bases for J; bases not matched to a gene: 2. In germline, CDR1 is MDHEN, CDR2 SYDVKM. CDR3 length: 14 residues. The CDR3 region is CASSSGTSTDTQYF. CDR3 coding DNA: TGTGCCAGCAGTAGCGGGACTAGCACAGATACGCAGTATTTT.

This chain uses TRBV29-1 with TRBJ2-3; 7 bases match TRBD2. V gave up 5 bases and J gave up 1 base; unmatched junction bases: 3. This CDR3 comprises 13 residues. Germline assignment: CDR1 SQVTM and CDR2 ANQGSEA. Here the CDR3 reads CSVLADRTDTQYF. CDR3 DNA sequence: TGCAGCGTTCTAGCGGACCGCACAGATACGCAGTATTTT.